Many counts were recorded for the clone carrying this T cell receptor beta chain. Its antigen is still unknown. As previously described, bulk TCR libraries were made using listed TCR primers. TCRdb processed the PCR reads anew with MiXCR; each CDR3 protein has one entry. Among some 100,000 distinct CDR3 sequences listed, around 17% were seen once. The entry originates in a study of molecular identifiers for immune sequencing clone quantification. Study-wide points: Clones above 20 RNA copies held over 98% of effector molecules, under 1% in naive cells.

A CD8+CD4-CCR7+CD45RA+ gate was used to sort naive CD8 T cells. Germline CDR1 is SGHRS and CDR2 is YFSETQ. Trimming removed 0 bases at V and 7 bases at J, with 5 bases between. The CDR3 consists of 12 residues. The TCR originated in a human donor in good health. Some libraries in this study had Jurkat cell RNA spiked in. This chain links TRBV5-1 with TRBJ2-4; either TRBD1 or TRBD2 may fit D (5 bases each). Sequenced material: naive CD8+ T cells from blood, with Jurkat cell RNA spiked in. Indicated subset: FACS-sorted CD8+CD4-CCR7+CD45RA+ naive T cells. The CDR3 here is CASSLGGNIQYF. CDR3 coding DNA: TGCGCCAGCAGCTTGGGGGGGAACATTCAGTACTTC.